This T cell receptor beta chain was identified in a study of shared clonotypes between healthy human individuals. Study as a whole: Donors were a couple of women and a few men aged 18 to 49.

The sorted-subset replicate PCRs were given about 210 ng DNA, which is approximately 30,000 T cell genomes. Here immunoSEQ multiplex PCR was the method, and the copy in TCRdb shows in-frame clones only, minus some. Found here are over a million clones, 95% to 97% of them singletons; the top ten hold more than 0.9%. Per the germline V gene, CDR1 is MNHNY and CDR2 is SVGAGI (reference sequence). Trimming at V came to 6 bases and at J to 4 bases, leaving 10 bases not matched to a gene. The CDR3 is 15 residues long. The chain has TRBV6-6 and TRBJ2-7, with 9 nucleotides matching TRBD2. Source material: naive CD4+ T cells sorted from blood. Subset defined: CD45RA+ positively selected. The source is a man aged 25 to 45 in good health. The CDR3 here is CASRLSGSWAYEQYF. The CDR3 DNA is TGTGCCAGCAGGCTTAGCGGGAGTTGGGCATACGAGCAGTACTTC.